The 4 T cell receptor beta chains listed next were all sequenced from one sample in a study of blood T cell repertoires in COVID-19. Produced via immunoSEQ multiplex PCR; TCRdb's table is partial and in-frame only. The sample holds roughly 41,000 clones, approximately 90% seen once. The source material was peripheral blood. These receptors originate from a human donor in a cohort sampled during active COVID-19.

This chain links TRBV11-2 with TRBJ1-2; no clear D gene. Germline V CDR1 and CDR2: SGHAT, FQNNGV. Trimming took 2 bases from V and 8 from J, leaving 12 bases between them. This CDR3 region has 13 residues. The CDR3 loop reads CASSLMTLGGYTF. CDR3 coding DNA: TGTGCCAGCAGCTTAATGACCCTCGGGGGCTACACCTTC.

This clone has more than one count but fewer than ten. The CDR3 coding sequence is TGTGCCAGCAGCCAACAGGAGAACTATGGCTACACCTTC. It specifies CASSQQENYGYTF. The gene calls are TRBV6-5 and TRBJ1-2; D perhaps matches TRBD1 (5 bases). The CDR3 covers 13 residues. Deletions cut 6 bases from V and 2 bases from J, with 10 bases between. CDR1 MNHEY and CDR2 SVGAGI come from the germline V gene.

The chain recombines TRBV6-5 with TRBJ2-7; TRBD2 agrees at 12 bases. CDR1 is MNHEY and CDR2 is SVGAGI in the germline V gene. The CDR3 is 15 amino acids. Trimming at V came to 5 bases and at J to 2 bases, leaving 4 bases not matched to a gene. Written as DNA, the CDR3 is TGTGCCAGCAGTCAGACTAGCGGGAGCCCCTACGAGCAGTACTTC. Protein sequence: CASSQTSGSPYEQYF.

This chain links TRBV7-9 with TRBJ2-1; D perhaps matches TRBD2 (5 bases). Germline CDR1 reads SEHNR; CDR2 reads FQNEAQ (reference sequence). V lost 5 bases to trimming and J lost 3 bases, with 14 bases between them. The CDR3 has 15 residues. The CDR3 nucleotides read TGTGCCAGCAGCGGCGAGGGCGAACTCTACAATGAGCAGTTCTTC. Protein product: CASSGEGELYNEQFF.